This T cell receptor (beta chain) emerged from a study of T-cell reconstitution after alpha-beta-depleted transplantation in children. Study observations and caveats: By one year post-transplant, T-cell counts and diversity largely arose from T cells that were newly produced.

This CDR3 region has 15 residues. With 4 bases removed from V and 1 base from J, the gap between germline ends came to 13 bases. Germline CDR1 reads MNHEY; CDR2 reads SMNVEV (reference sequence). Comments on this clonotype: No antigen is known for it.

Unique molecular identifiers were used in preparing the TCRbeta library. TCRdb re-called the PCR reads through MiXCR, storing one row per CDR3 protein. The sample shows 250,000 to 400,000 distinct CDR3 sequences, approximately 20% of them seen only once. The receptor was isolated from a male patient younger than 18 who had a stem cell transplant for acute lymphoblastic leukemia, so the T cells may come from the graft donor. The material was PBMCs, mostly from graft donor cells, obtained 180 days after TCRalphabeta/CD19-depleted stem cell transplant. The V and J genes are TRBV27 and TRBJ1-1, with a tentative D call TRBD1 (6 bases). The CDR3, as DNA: TGTGCCAGCAGTTACCAGGGGAGGAGGAACACTGAAGCTTTCTTT. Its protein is CASSYQGRRNTEAFF.